Below are 30 T cell receptor beta chains sequenced from a single sample in a study of shared clonotypes between healthy human individuals. Libraries were prepared by immunoSEQ multiplex PCR; TCRdb keeps only in-frame clonotypes and omits some of them. The data show millions of clones, roughly 92% seen once. The sequenced sample consisted of naive CD4+ T cells sorted from blood. Subset of the sample: CD45RA+ positively selected. These receptors originate from a man aged 18-30 years in good health.

This chain connects TRBV28 to TRBJ2-7; possible D gene TRBD1, 6 bases. CDR1 is MDHEN and CDR2 is SYDVKM in the germline V gene. The CDR3 runs 16 residues. V lost 3 bases and J 5 bases, leaving 20 bases between the germline ends. This CDR3 reads CASSLHASGTRNEQYF. CDR3 bases: TGTGCCAGCAGTTTGCATGCTTCCGGGACACGTAACGAGCAGTACTTC.

The chain is built from TRBV4-1 and TRBJ1-6; a possible D gene is TRBD1 (5 bases). Trimming pared 1 base from V and 8 bases from J, leaving 15 bases between. The germline gives CDR1 MGHRA, CDR2 YSYEKL. The CDR3 length is 16 residues. DNA of the CDR3: TGCGCCAGCAGCCAAGCAGGAAGGGGCTCGTATTCACCCCTCCACTTT. Translating it yields CASSQAGRGSYSPLHF.

This chain joins TRBV5-1 and TRBJ2-7, with 9 positions matching TRBD1. Germline values: CDR1 SGHRS, CDR2 YFSETQ. The V segment lost 4 bases and the J segment 2 bases; nucleotides outside the gene matches: 4. CDR3 length: 14 residues. DNA of the CDR3: TGCGCCAGCAGCCCACAGGGGGCACCCTACGAGCAGTACTTC. This codes for CASSPQGAPYEQYF.

The V gene is TRBV5-1, the J gene TRBJ2-3; 9 bases align to TRBD2. The germline gives CDR1 SGHRS, CDR2 YFSETQ. The CDR3 extends over 16 amino acids. V dropped 0 bases and J dropped 4; count of bases not matched to a gene: 6. DNA for the CDR3: TGCGCCAGCAGCTTGGGTAATAGCGGGAGCCCAGATACGCAGTATTTT. This gives the protein CASSLGNSGSPDTQYF.

The J gene is TRBJ2-5, the V gene TRBV4-3, with a possible D match to TRBD2 (5 bases). Germline V gene sequence: CDR1 LGHNA, CDR2 YSLEER. V gave up 0 bases and J gave up 4 bases, with 15 bases separating them. This CDR3 spans 16 amino acids. The CDR3 DNA reads TGCGCCAGCAGCCAAGATAATCCCGGTGGGAGAGAGACCCAGTACTTC. Protein: CASSQDNPGGRETQYF.

The V call is TRBV6-5, the J call TRBJ1-2; 7 nucleotides agree with TRBD1. V lost 5 bases and J lost 1; bases outside the gene matches: 7. CDR3 length: 15 amino acids. Looked up from germline, CDR1 is MNHEY and CDR2 is SVGAGI. For the CDR3, the DNA is TGTGCCAGCAGTCAACTCAGGGGGAGTAACTATGGCTACACCTTC. Its protein product is CASSQLRGSNYGYTF.

The J gene is TRBJ2-3, the V gene TRBV5-1, with D possibly TRBD2 on 6 matching bases. The V gene's germline CDR1 is SGHRS and CDR2 YFSETQ. The CDR3 extends over 13 amino acids. Trimming shortened V by 5 bases and J by 4 bases, and 11 bases separated the two germline ends. DNA of the CDR3: TGCGCCAGCAGTGCGAGGAGGGCAGATACGCAGTATTTT. It is translated as CASSARRADTQYF.

The V call is TRBV5-1, the J call TRBJ1-2; D unresolved. CDR3 length equals 15 residues. Germline V gene lookup returns CDR1 SGHRS and CDR2 YFSETQ. V was cut by 0 bases and J by 8 bases, with 17 bases left in between. The CDR3 sequence is CASSLEGLPKSGYTF. The CDR3 DNA follows: TGCGCCAGCAGCTTGGAAGGCCTGCCAAAATCGGGCTACACCTTC.

CDR3: CAWSATPDTQYF. CDR3 nucleotide sequence: TGTGCCTGGAGTGCTACCCCGGATACGCAGTATTTT. This rearrangement joins TRBV30 to TRBJ2-3; D remains unclear. The CDR3 totals 12 residues. Germline CDR1 is GTSNPN and CDR2 is SVGIG (reference sequence). Trimming pared 1 base from V and 6 bases from J, leaving 8 bases between.

This chain links TRBV28 with TRBJ2-5, with D possibly being TRBD1 (6 bases). Germline CDR1 MDHEN, CDR2 SYDVKM. The CDR3 covers 16 residues. Deletions cut 4 bases from V and 5 bases from J, with 20 bases between. The chain's CDR3 is CASSWDYAQGWETQYF. For the CDR3, the DNA is TGTGCCAGCAGTTGGGATTACGCCCAGGGGTGGGAGACCCAGTACTTC.

V and J are TRBV6-9 and TRBJ2-2, with 7 bases that match TRBD1. There are 12 residues in the CDR3. The J segment lost 7 bases and the V segment lost 8 bases, leaving 4 bases of the junction unmatched. The germline gives CDR1 MNHGY, CDR2 SVAAGI. The CDR3 sequence: CASLQGNGELFF. The CDR3 DNA follows: TGTGCCAGCCTACAGGGGAACGGGGAGCTGTTTTTT.

The chain combines TRBV19 with TRBJ2-7; D remains unclear. Germline-derived CDR1 and CDR2 are LNHDA and SQIVND (reference sequence). V gave up 1 base and J gave up 4 bases, with 14 bases separating them. CDR3 length: 15 residues. The CDR3 bases are TGTGCCAGTAGTATAGGGAAGGCCGCGTCTTACGAGCAGTACTTC. Protein product: CASSIGKAASYEQYF. Complete variable domain (other parts from reference TRBV19 and TRBJ2-7): DGGITQSPKYLFRKEGQNVTLSCEQNLNHDAMYWYRQDPGQGLRLIYYSQIVNDFQKGDIAEGYSVSREKKESFPLTVTSAQKNPTAFYLCASSIGKAASYEQYFGPGTRLTVT.

The chain uses TRBV28 and TRBJ2-1, with 7 bases that match TRBD2. This CDR3 region has 16 residues. V lost 4 bases to trimming and J lost 3 bases; unmatched junction nucleotides: 9. Germline assignment: CDR1 MDHEN and CDR2 SYDVKM. This chain's CDR3 is CASSSFAGVSYNEQFF. CDR3 nucleotide sequence: TGTGCCAGCAGTTCTTTTGCGGGAGTTAGCTACAATGAGCAGTTCTTC. The full variable domain, completed using reference TRBV28 and TRBJ2-1, is DVKVTQSSRYLVKRTGEKVFLECVQDMDHENMFWYRQDPGLGLRLIYFSYDVKMKEKGDIPEGYSVSREKKERFSLILESASTNQTSMYLCASSSFAGVSYNEQFFGPGTRLTVL.

The J gene is TRBJ2-6, the V gene TRBV7-3, with D perhaps matching TRBD1 or TRBD2 (5 bases each). The CDR3 has 18 residues. Trimming took 5 bases from V and 0 from J, leaving 17 bases between them. The V gene's germline CDR1 is SGHTA and CDR2 FQGTGA. CDR3 in amino acids: CASSATGPAGSGANVLTF. The CDR3 DNA sequence: TGTGCCAGCAGCGCTACAGGTCCCGCGGGCTCTGGGGCCAACGTCCTGACTTTC.

This clone is a singleton in its sample. The chain employs TRBV6-6 and TRBJ2-3; possibly TRBD2 for D (5 bases). The V gene's germline CDR1 is MNHNY and CDR2 SVGAGI (reference sequence). This CDR3 has 14 residues. V lost 8 bases, J lost 2 bases, and 14 bases lay in between. The CDR3, as DNA: TGTGCCAGCTCCGGACTGCCTATCACAGATACGCAGTATTTT. This gives the protein CASSGLPITDTQYF.

The chain links TRBV7-2 to TRBJ2-5; 7 bases match TRBD2. Germline CDR1 and CDR2: SGHTA and FQGNSA. The length of the CDR3 is 16 residues. The junction had 6 bases not matched to a gene; V was cut back by 1 base and J by 1 base. CDR3 coding DNA: TGTGCCAGCAGCTTAGAGGGAGGGACCGTCCAAGAGACCCAGTACTTC. It translates to CASSLEGGTVQETQYF.

This chain connects TRBV30 to TRBJ1-2, with 7 nucleotides matching TRBD1. This CDR3 is 13 amino acids long. Germline V gives CDR1 GTSNPN, CDR2 SVGIG (reference sequence). V gave up 5 bases and J gave up 14 bases; unmatched junction bases: 17. CDR3 sequence: CAWGGDSDSPGTF. CDR3 in DNA: TGTGCCTGGGGCGGGGACAGCGACTCTCCGGGGACCTTC.

On this clone itself: This sample also contains other DNA sequences that code for the same CDR3. The V and J genes are TRBV5-1 and TRBJ2-3; TRBD2 agrees at 8 bases. Germline V CDR1 and CDR2: SGHRS, YFSETQ. The CDR3 is 15 amino acids. Losses at the gene ends were 0 bases for V and 4 bases for J; bases not matched to a gene: 4. The CDR3 DNA reads as TGCGCCAGCAGCTTGGAAGCGGGAGCGGCAGATACGCAGTATTTT. Translation: CASSLEAGAADTQYF.

Turning to this clone: This specimen includes other DNA sequences encoding the same CDR3. The chain has TRBV18 and TRBJ2-7; D tentatively reads TRBD1 or TRBD2 (5 bases each). Germline-derived CDR1 and CDR2 are KGHSH and LQKENI. The CDR3 spans 14 residues. Trimming left V 3 bases short and J 2 bases short, with 11 bases between. DNA for the CDR3: TGTGCCAGCTCACCTGGGACGGATACCTACGAGCAGTACTTC. It codes for CASSPGTDTYEQYF.

The rearrangement uses TRBV5-4 and TRBJ1-1; a possible D gene is TRBD1 (6 bases). The CDR3 sequence is 15 residues long. Germline V gives CDR1 SGHNT, CDR2 YYREEE (reference sequence). Trimming took off 4 bases at V and 0 bases at J, with 13 bases between the two ends. CDR3 bases: TGTGCCAGCAGCCCGGACAGTCGAATGAACACTGAAGCTTTCTTT. Its translation: CASSPDSRMNTEAFF.

The V call is TRBV27, the J call TRBJ2-7, with TRBD2 as a possible D gene (5 bases). Trimming removed 3 bases from V and 4 bases from J, with 10 bases in between. In germline, CDR1 is MNHEY, CDR2 SMNVEV (reference sequence). The CDR3 is 13 residues long. DNA of the CDR3: TGTGCCAGCAGTTTCCGGGGTTGGTACGAGCAGTACTTC. Translated, it gives CASSFRGWYEQYF.

The V gene is TRBV10-3, the J gene TRBJ2-7, with TRBD1 matching over 8 bases. The germline V gene encodes CDR1 ENHRY and CDR2 SYGVKD. The CDR3 is 15 residues long. J was trimmed by 3 bases and V by 6 bases; bases with no gene match: 10. Here the CDR3 reads CAISPGQGGVYEQYF. Written as DNA, the CDR3 is TGTGCCATCAGCCCCGGACAGGGAGGTGTCTACGAGCAGTACTTC.

This clone was detected a few times. The chain recombines TRBV21-1 with TRBJ2-5. TRBV21-1 is labeled a pseudogene. The length of the CDR3 is 15 residues. In DNA, the CDR3 is TGTGCCAGCAGCGCACGGGCACAGAAGTTAAAGACCCAGTACTTC. It specifies CASSARAQKLKTQYF.

The genes are TRBV30 and TRBJ1-4, with D perhaps TRBD1 (6 bases). With 1 base removed from V and 8 bases from J, the gap between germline ends came to 14 bases. Per germline, CDR1 GTSNPN and CDR2 SVGIG (reference sequence). The length of the CDR3 is 14 residues. CDR3 residues: CAWSDTGFGEKLFF. CDR3 nucleotide sequence: TGTGCCTGGAGTGATACAGGGTTTGGCGAAAAACTGTTTTTT.

The J gene is TRBJ2-7, the V gene TRBV10-3; D ambiguous. The ends were cut back, 5 bases at V and 3 bases at J, with 8 bases in the middle. The CDR3 is made up of 12 amino acids. Germline V CDR1 and CDR2: ENHRY, SYGVKD. The CDR3 DNA follows: TGTGCCATCAGTCCCACAGTCTACGAGCAGTACTTC. Translation gives CAISPTVYEQYF.

The chain uses TRBV5-1 and TRBJ1-5; TRBD1 matches 8 bases. The CDR3 is 14 amino acids. The germline V gene has CDR1 SGHRS and CDR2 YFSETQ. Germline trimming cut 4 bases from V and 7 bases from J; bases unmatched to any gene: 7. This CDR3 reads CASSPLTGEQPQHF. The DNA of the CDR3 is TGCGCCAGCAGCCCTTTGACAGGGGAACAGCCCCAGCATTTT.

In this sample, this clone turned up once. V usage is TRBV5-1 and J usage is TRBJ2-5; TRBD1 matches 9 bases. The trim removed 3 bases at V and 4 bases at J, leaving 4 bases unmatched. The CDR3 length is 14 residues. In germline, CDR1 is SGHRS, CDR2 YFSETQ. CDR3 sequence reads: CASSSTQGAETQYF. The CDR3 bases are TGCGCCAGCAGCTCTACACAGGGGGCAGAGACCCAGTACTTC. Together with reference TRBV5-1 and TRBJ2-5, the CDR3 gives the full variable domain: KAGVTQTPRYLIKTRGQQVTLSCSPISGHRSVSWYQQTPGQGLQFLFEYFSETQRNKGNFPGRFSGRQFSNSRSEMNVSTLELGDSALYLCASSSTQGAETQYFGPGTRLLVL.

The CDR3 sequence is CASTSPDRGFYEQYF. The DNA for the CDR3 is TGTGCCAGCACCTCTCCGGACCGGGGCTTTTACGAGCAGTACTTC. The chain uses TRBV2 and TRBJ2-7; D could derive from TRBD1 or TRBD2 (5 bases each). V lost 7 bases to trimming and J lost 4 bases, with 20 bases between them. The CDR3 is 15 amino acids. Per germline, CDR1 SNHLY and CDR2 FYNNEI.

The chain employs TRBV27 and TRBJ2-7, with D maybe TRBD1 (6 bases). This CDR3 region has 16 residues. Trimming cost V 1 base and J 3 bases, with 16 bases left between them. The germline CDR1 and CDR2 sequences are MNHEY and SMNVEV (reference sequence). CDR3 protein: CASSLFPRGRGYEQYF. DNA of the CDR3: TGTGCCAGCAGTTTATTCCCCCGCGGCAGGGGCTACGAGCAGTACTTC.

CDR3 DNA sequence: TGTGCCACCAGCAGAGAGGGGACAGAGCCCAAAGAGACCCAGTACTTC. This translates into CATSREGTEPKETQYF. The V gene is TRBV15, the J gene TRBJ2-5; TRBD1 matches at 7 bases. Germline V gene sequence: CDR1 LNHNV, CDR2 YYDKDF (reference sequence). Germline trimming cut 0 bases from V and 3 bases from J; bases unmatched to any gene: 7. This CDR3 is built from 16 residues.